Listed below are T cell receptor beta chains from one sample, sequenced in a study of shared clonotypes between healthy human individuals. Using immunoSEQ multiplex PCR, the repertoire was profiled, and TCRdb retains in-frame clones only, with some absent. The table includes over 1.4 million clones, roughly 97% detected once. The sequencing sample was made of naive CD4+ T cells sorted from blood. The receptors here all came from a man aged 25 to 40 in good health. The CDR3 runs from the conserved cysteine through the conserved F or W. The D gene is left open where the match is weak. For some rows the clone size is stated as once, few or many, or as a class when expanded; others skip it.

D gene: -; clone size: few; J gene: TRBJ2-3; V gene: TRBV7-2; CDR3 protein: CASSLGSTDTQYF; CDR3 DNA: TGTGCCAGCAGCTTAGGTAGCACAGATACGCAGTATTTT
D gene: -; clone size: -; J gene: TRBJ1-3; V gene: TRBV28; CDR3 protein: CASSSLGANTIYF; CDR3 DNA: TGTGCCAGCAGTTCGCTCGGGGCAAACACCATATATTTT
D gene: -; clone size: -; J gene: TRBJ2-5; V gene: TRBV7-2; CDR3 protein: CASSLVLGRQETQYF; CDR3 DNA: TGTGCCAGCAGCTTAGTTCTCGGACGTCAAGAGACCCAGTACTTC
D gene: -; clone size: -; J gene: TRBJ2-7; V gene: TRBV28; CDR3 protein: CASSLTGPSYEQYF; CDR3 DNA: TGTGCCAGCAGTTTGACGGGACCCTCCTACGAGCAGTACTTC
D gene: -; clone size: -; J gene: TRBJ2-7; V gene: TRBV5-6; CDR3 protein: CASSLGLRVPYEQYF; CDR3 DNA: TGTGCCAGCAGCTTGGGCCTTCGGGTTCCCTACGAGCAGTACTTC
D gene: -; clone size: -; J gene: TRBJ1-1; V gene: TRBV10-3; CDR3 protein: CAIVEDTEAFF; CDR3 DNA: TGTGCCATCGTGGAGGACACTGAAGCTTTCTTT
D gene: -; clone size: -; J gene: TRBJ2-7; V gene: TRBV7-9; CDR3 protein: CASSPMGDYEQYF; CDR3 DNA: TGTGCCAGCAGCCCCATGGGGGACTACGAGCAGTACTTC
D gene: TRBD1; clone size: -; J gene: TRBJ2-1; V gene: TRBV7-2; CDR3 protein: CASSLYDRGGNEQFF; CDR3 DNA: TGTGCCAGCAGCTTATACGACAGGGGGGGCAATGAGCAGTTCTTC
D gene: -; clone size: -; J gene: TRBJ2-1; V gene: TRBV5-4; CDR3 protein: CASSNNYNEQFF; CDR3 DNA: TGTGCCAGCAGCAATAACTACAATGAGCAGTTCTTC
D gene: -; clone size: -; J gene: TRBJ2-7; V gene: TRBV2; CDR3 protein: CASRNRDNSYEQYF; CDR3 DNA: TGTGCCAGCAGAAATCGGGACAACTCCTACGAGCAGTACTTC
D gene: TRBD2; clone size: once; J gene: TRBJ2-1; V gene: TRBV4-3; CDR3 protein: CASSLETSGRKTYNEQFF; CDR3 DNA: TGCGCCAGCAGCCTCGAGACTAGCGGGAGGAAAACCTACAATGAGCAGTTCTTC
D gene: -; clone size: -; J gene: TRBJ1-2; V gene: TRBV19; CDR3 protein: CASRSGATNYGYTF; CDR3 DNA: TGTGCCAGTAGATCCGGGGCCACTAACTATGGCTACACCTTC
D gene: TRBD2; clone size: -; J gene: TRBJ2-1; V gene: TRBV27; CDR3 protein: CASRDLAGGANEQFF; CDR3 DNA: TGTGCCAGCCGAGACCTCGCGGGAGGGGCCAATGAGCAGTTCTTC
D gene: TRBD1; clone size: -; J gene: TRBJ1-1; V gene: TRBV6-5; CDR3 protein: CASRPSGTGITEAFF; CDR3 DNA: TGTGCCAGCAGGCCTTCCGGGACAGGGATTACTGAAGCTTTCTTT
D gene: -; clone size: -; J gene: TRBJ2-7; V gene: TRBV19; CDR3 protein: CASSISFLAGADEQYF; CDR3 DNA: TGTGCCAGTAGCATATCCTTCTTGGCGGGGGCCGACGAGCAGTACTTC
D gene: -; clone size: -; J gene: TRBJ2-7; V gene: TRBV5-1; CDR3 protein: CASSLGRGGYEQYF; CDR3 DNA: TGCGCCAGCAGCTTGGGCAGGGGCGGGTACGAGCAGTACTTC
D gene: -; clone size: -; J gene: TRBJ2-1; V gene: TRBV2; CDR3 protein: CASRAGSWDEQFF; CDR3 DNA: TGTGCCAGCAGAGCCGGGAGTTGGGATGAGCAGTTCTTC
D gene: TRBD2; clone size: once; J gene: TRBJ2-3; V gene: TRBV9; CDR3 protein: CASSPGGGDTQYF; CDR3 DNA: TGTGCCAGCAGCCCGGGGGGGGGTGATACGCAGTATTTT
D gene: -; clone size: -; J gene: TRBJ2-2; V gene: TRBV11-1; CDR3 protein: CASGWSFNTGELFF; CDR3 DNA: TGTGCCAGTGGGTGGAGTTTTAACACCGGGGAGCTGTTTTTT
D gene: TRBD1; clone size: -; J gene: TRBJ1-1; V gene: TRBV5-4; CDR3 protein: CASSRQGPGTEAFF; CDR3 DNA: TGTGCCAGCAGCCGACAGGGCCCTGGGACTGAAGCTTTCTTT
D gene: TRBD2; clone size: -; J gene: TRBJ2-7; V gene: TRBV7-2; CDR3 protein: CASSYSSGIYEQYF; CDR3 DNA: TGTGCCAGCAGCTATTCTAGCGGGATCTACGAGCAGTACTTC
D gene: -; clone size: once; J gene: TRBJ2-5; V gene: TRBV6-5; CDR3 protein: CASSLAGAGETQYF; CDR3 DNA: TGTGCCAGCAGTTTGGCAGGGGCAGGAGAGACCCAGTACTTC
D gene: -; clone size: -; J gene: TRBJ1-5; V gene: TRBV2; CDR3 protein: CASSNRPIGNQPQHF; CDR3 DNA: TGTGCCAGCAGCAACAGGCCTATCGGCAATCAGCCCCAGCATTTT
D gene: -; clone size: -; J gene: TRBJ2-1; V gene: TRBV29-1; CDR3 protein: CSVQEGGKQFF; CDR3 DNA: TGCAGCGTCCAAGAGGGCGGAAAGCAGTTCTTC
D gene: -; clone size: -; J gene: TRBJ2-7; V gene: TRBV28; CDR3 protein: CASSLNWEQYF; CDR3 DNA: TGTGCCAGCAGTTTAAATTGGGAGCAGTACTTC
D gene: -; clone size: -; J gene: TRBJ2-6; V gene: TRBV4-1; CDR3 protein: CASSQVATSSGANVLTF; CDR3 DNA: TGCGCCAGCAGCCAAGTGGCGACATCTTCTGGGGCCAACGTCCTGACTTTC
D gene: TRBD2; clone size: -; J gene: TRBJ2-1; V gene: TRBV10-1; CDR3 protein: CASSEGLAGGLYNEQFF; CDR3 DNA: TGCGCCAGCAGTGAGGGTTTAGCGGGAGGGCTCTACAATGAGCAGTTCTTC
D gene: TRBD1; clone size: -; J gene: TRBJ1-1; V gene: TRBV4-1; CDR3 protein: CASSRDRGQRSEAFF; CDR3 DNA: TGCGCCAGCAGCCGGGACAGGGGACAACGGTCTGAAGCTTTCTTT
D gene: -; clone size: -; J gene: TRBJ1-1; V gene: TRBV14; CDR3 protein: CASSQGGTANTEAFF; CDR3 DNA: TGTGCCAGCAGCCAAGGAGGGACGGCGAACACTGAAGCTTTCTTT
D gene: -; clone size: -; J gene: TRBJ1-3; V gene: TRBV29-1; CDR3 protein: CSVGLGGNTIYF; CDR3 DNA: TGCAGCGTTGGGCTGGGGGGAAACACCATATATTTT
D gene: -; clone size: -; J gene: TRBJ2-7; V gene: TRBV28; CDR3 protein: CASLTIGPSSYEQYF; CDR3 DNA: TGTGCCAGCCTCACAATTGGACCGAGCTCCTACGAGCAGTACTTC
D gene: -; clone size: -; J gene: TRBJ2-4; V gene: TRBV28; CDR3 protein: CASSHTGWAKNIQYF; CDR3 DNA: TGTGCCAGCAGTCATACAGGGTGGGCCAAAAACATTCAGTACTTC
D gene: -; clone size: -; J gene: TRBJ1-5; V gene: TRBV28; CDR3 protein: CASSPGPGGNQPQHF; CDR3 DNA: TGTGCCAGCAGCCCCGGGCCTGGGGGCAATCAGCCCCAGCATTTT
D gene: -; clone size: -; J gene: TRBJ2-5; V gene: TRBV5-1; CDR3 protein: CASSTQGGETQYF; CDR3 DNA: TGCGCCAGCAGCACACAGGGTGGTGAGACCCAGTACTTC
D gene: -; clone size: -; J gene: TRBJ2-7; V gene: TRBV5-6; CDR3 protein: CASSLLGSSYEQYF; CDR3 DNA: TGTGCCAGCAGCTTGTTGGGGAGCTCCTACGAGCAGTACTTC
D gene: TRBD2; clone size: -; J gene: TRBJ2-5; V gene: TRBV29-1; CDR3 protein: CSARLAGGLKETQYF; CDR3 DNA: TGCAGCGCCAGACTAGCGGGAGGCCTAAAAGAGACCCAGTACTTC
D gene: -; clone size: -; J gene: TRBJ2-3; V gene: TRBV6-5; CDR3 protein: CASSVSYKDTQYF; CDR3 DNA: TGTGCCAGCTCCGTCAGTTATAAAGATACGCAGTATTTT
D gene: -; clone size: -; J gene: TRBJ1-2; V gene: TRBV2; CDR3 protein: CASSDRGYTF; CDR3 DNA: TGTGCCAGCAGTGATAGGGGCTACACCTTC
D gene: -; clone size: -; J gene: TRBJ1-1; V gene: TRBV19; CDR3 protein: CASSIRGNTEAFF; CDR3 DNA: TGTGCCAGTAGTATAAGGGGGAACACTGAAGCTTTCTTT
D gene: -; clone size: -; J gene: TRBJ2-3; V gene: TRBV29-1; CDR3 protein: CSVGGTVTDTQYF; CDR3 DNA: TGCAGCGTTGGGGGGACTGTCACAGATACGCAGTATTTT
D gene: -; clone size: -; J gene: TRBJ2-7; V gene: TRBV7-6; CDR3 protein: CANSLGQGPADNEQYF; CDR3 DNA: TGTGCCAACAGCTTAGGGCAGGGACCAGCGGATAACGAGCAGTACTTC
D gene: TRBD2; clone size: -; J gene: TRBJ2-2; V gene: TRBV18; CDR3 protein: CASSPRVGLGTNTGELFF; CDR3 DNA: TGTGCCAGCTCACCACGTGTGGGACTAGGTACGAACACCGGGGAGCTGTTTTTT